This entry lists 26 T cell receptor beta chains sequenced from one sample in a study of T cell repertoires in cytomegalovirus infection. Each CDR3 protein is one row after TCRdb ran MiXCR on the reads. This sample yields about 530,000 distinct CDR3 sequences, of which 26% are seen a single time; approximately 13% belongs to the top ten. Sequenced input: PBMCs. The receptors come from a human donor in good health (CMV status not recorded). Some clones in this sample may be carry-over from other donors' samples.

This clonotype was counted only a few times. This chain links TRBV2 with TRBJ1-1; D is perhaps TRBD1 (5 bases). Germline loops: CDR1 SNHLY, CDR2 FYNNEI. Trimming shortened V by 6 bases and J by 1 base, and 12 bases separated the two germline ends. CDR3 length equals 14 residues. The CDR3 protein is CASRPRAGNTEAFF. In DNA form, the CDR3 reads TGTGCCAGCAGGCCCAGGGCCGGGAACACTGAAGCTTTCTTT.

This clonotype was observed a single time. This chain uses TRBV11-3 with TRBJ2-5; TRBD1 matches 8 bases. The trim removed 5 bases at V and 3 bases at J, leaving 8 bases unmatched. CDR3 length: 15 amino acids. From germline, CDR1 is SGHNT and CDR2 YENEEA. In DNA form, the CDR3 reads TGTGCCAGCAGCGCCGGGACAGGCAAGGAAGAGACCCAGTACTTC. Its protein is CASSAGTGKEETQYF.

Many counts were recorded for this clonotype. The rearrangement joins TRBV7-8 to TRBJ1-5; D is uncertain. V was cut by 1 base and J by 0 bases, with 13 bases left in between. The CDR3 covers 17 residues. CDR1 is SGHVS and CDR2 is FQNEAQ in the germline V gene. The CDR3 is CASSLEVSGYSNQPQHF. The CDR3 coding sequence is TGTGCCAGCAGCTTAGAAGTCTCCGGTTATAGCAATCAGCCCCAGCATTTT.

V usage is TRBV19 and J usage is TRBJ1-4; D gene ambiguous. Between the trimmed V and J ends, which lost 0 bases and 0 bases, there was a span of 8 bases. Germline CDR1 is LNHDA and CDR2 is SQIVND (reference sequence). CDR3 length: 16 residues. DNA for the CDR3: TGTGCCAGTAGTATAGAGGATGCCGCAACTAATGAAAAACTGTTTTTT. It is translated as CASSIEDAATNEKLFF.

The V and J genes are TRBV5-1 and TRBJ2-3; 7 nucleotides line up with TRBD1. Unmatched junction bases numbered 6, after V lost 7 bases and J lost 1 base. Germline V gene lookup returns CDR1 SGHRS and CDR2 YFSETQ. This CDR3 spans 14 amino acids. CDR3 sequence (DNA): TGCGCCAGCCGATCCGGACAGGGCACAGATACGCAGTATTTT. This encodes CASRSGQGTDTQYF. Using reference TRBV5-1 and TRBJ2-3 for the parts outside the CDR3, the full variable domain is KAGVTQTPRYLIKTRGQQVTLSCSPISGHRSVSWYQQTPGQGLQFLFEYFSETQRNKGNFPGRFSGRQFSNSRSEMNVSTLELGDSALYLCASRSGQGTDTQYFGPGTRLTVL.

The CDR3 spells CASSLVGSGYANTGELFF. The CDR3 DNA reads as TGTGCCAGCAGCTTAGTCGGTAGCGGGTATGCGAACACCGGGGAGCTGTTTTTT. The rearrangement uses TRBV7-8 and TRBJ2-2; 7 bases agree with TRBD2. V gave up 1 base and J gave up 0 bases; unmatched junction bases: 8. The germline gives CDR1 SGHVS, CDR2 FQNEAQ. There are 18 residues in the CDR3.

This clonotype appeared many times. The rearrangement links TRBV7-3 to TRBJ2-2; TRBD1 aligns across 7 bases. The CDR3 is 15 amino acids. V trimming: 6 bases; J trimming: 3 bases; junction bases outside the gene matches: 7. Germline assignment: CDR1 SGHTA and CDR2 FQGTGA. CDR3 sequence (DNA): TGTGCCAGCAGTCCCACCCAGGGGGACACCGGGGAGCTGTTTTTT. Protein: CASSPTQGDTGELFF.

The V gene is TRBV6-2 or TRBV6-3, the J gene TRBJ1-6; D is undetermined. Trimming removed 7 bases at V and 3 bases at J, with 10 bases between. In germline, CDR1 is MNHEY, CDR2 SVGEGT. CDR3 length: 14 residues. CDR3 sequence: CASNGQVYNSPLHF. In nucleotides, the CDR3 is TGTGCCAGCAACGGGCAAGTCTATAATTCACCCCTCCACTTT.

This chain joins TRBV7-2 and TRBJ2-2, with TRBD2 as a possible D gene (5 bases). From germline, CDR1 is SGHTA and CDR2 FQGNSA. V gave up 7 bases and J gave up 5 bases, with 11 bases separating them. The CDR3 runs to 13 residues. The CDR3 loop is CASTGIATGELFF. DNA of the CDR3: TGTGCCAGCACCGGGATAGCGACCGGGGAGCTGTTTTTT.

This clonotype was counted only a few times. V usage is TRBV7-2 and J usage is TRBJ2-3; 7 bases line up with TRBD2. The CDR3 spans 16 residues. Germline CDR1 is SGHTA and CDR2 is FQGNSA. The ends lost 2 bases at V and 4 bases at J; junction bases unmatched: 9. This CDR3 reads CASSLFVGGPADTQYF. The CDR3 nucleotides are TGTGCCAGCAGCTTATTCGTGGGAGGGCCAGCAGATACGCAGTATTTT.

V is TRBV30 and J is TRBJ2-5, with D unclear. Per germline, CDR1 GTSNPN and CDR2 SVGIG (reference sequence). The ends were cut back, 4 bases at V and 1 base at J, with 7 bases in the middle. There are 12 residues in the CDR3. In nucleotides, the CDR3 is TGTGCCTGGAAAGGCCGCCAAGAGACCCAGTACTTC. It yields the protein CAWKGRQETQYF.

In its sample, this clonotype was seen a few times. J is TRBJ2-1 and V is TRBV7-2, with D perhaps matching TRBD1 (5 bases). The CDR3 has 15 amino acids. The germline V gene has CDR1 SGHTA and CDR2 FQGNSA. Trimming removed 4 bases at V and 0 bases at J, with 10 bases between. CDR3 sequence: CASSSGYSSYNEQFF. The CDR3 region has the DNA TGTGCCAGCAGCTCAGGGTACAGCTCCTACAATGAGCAGTTCTTC.

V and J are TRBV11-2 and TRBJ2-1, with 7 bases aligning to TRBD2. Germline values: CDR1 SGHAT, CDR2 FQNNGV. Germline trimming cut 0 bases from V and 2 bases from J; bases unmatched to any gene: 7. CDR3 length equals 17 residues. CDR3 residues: CASSLDRGGRPYNEQFF. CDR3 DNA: TGTGCCAGCAGCTTAGATCGGGGAGGGAGACCCTACAATGAGCAGTTCTTC.

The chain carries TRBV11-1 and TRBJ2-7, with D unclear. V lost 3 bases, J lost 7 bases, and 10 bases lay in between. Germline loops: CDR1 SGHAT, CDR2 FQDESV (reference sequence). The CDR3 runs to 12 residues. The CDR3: CASSFASREQYF. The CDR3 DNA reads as TGTGCCAGCAGCTTTGCGTCCCGGGAGCAGTACTTC.

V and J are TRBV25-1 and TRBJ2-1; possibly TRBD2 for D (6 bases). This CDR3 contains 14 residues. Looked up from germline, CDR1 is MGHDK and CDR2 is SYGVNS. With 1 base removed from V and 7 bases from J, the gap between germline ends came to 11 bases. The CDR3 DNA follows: TGTGCCAGCAGTGAATGGGCTAGCGTGAATGAGCAGTTCTTC. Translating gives CASSEWASVNEQFF.

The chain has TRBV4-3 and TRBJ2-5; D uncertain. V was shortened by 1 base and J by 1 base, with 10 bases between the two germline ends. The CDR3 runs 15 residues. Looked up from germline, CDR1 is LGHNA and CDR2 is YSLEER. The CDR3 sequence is CASSQVWNSQETQYF. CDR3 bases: TGCGCCAGCAGCCAAGTCTGGAACAGCCAAGAGACCCAGTACTTC.

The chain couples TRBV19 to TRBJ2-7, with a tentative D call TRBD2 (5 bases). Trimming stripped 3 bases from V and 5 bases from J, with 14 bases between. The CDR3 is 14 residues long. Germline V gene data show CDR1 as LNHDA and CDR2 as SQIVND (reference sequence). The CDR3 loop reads CASSMRLHGDEQYF. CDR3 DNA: TGTGCCAGTAGTATGCGGCTCCACGGGGACGAGCAGTACTTC.

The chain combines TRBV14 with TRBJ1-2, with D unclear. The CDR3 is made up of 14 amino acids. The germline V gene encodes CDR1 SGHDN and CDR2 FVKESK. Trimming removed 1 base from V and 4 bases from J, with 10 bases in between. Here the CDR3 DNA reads TGTGCCAGCAGCCAAGTAACGCCACCCTATGGCTACACCTTC. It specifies CASSQVTPPYGYTF.

CDR3 protein: CASSLSLAGVADTQYF. The CDR3 region has the DNA TGTGCCAGCAGCTTGAGTCTAGCGGGAGTAGCAGATACGCAGTATTTT. The V call is TRBV7-9, the J call TRBJ2-3; 10 positions match TRBD2. This CDR3 region has 16 residues. V was clipped by 3 bases and J by 4 bases; unmatched bases: 7. Germline V CDR1 and CDR2: SEHNR, FQNEAQ (reference sequence).

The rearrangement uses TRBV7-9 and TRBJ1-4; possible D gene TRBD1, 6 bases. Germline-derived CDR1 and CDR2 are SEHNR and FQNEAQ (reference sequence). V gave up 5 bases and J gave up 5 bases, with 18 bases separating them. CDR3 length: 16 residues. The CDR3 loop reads CASSPRRGGPNEKLFF. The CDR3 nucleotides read TGTGCCAGCAGCCCTCGAAGGGGGGGCCCGAATGAAAAACTGTTTTTT.

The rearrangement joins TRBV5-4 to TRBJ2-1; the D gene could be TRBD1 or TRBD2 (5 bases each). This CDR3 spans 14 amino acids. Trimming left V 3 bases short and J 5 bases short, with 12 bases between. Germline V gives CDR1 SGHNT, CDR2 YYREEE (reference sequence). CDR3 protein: CASSSPGPNNEQFF. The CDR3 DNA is TGTGCCAGCAGCTCTCCGGGGCCCAACAATGAGCAGTTCTTC. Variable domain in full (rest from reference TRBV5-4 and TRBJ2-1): ETGVTQSPTHLIKTRGQQVTLRCSSQSGHNTVSWYQQALGQGPQFIFQYYREEENGRGNFPPRFSGLQFPNYSSELNVNALELDDSALYLCASSSPGPNNEQFFGPGTRLTVL.

The CDR3 loop reads CAWRRSTDTQYF. The CDR3 region has the DNA TGTGCCTGGAGGCGCAGCACAGATACGCAGTATTTT. V gene TRBV30 combines with J gene TRBJ2-3, with D hard to call. Germline V gene lookup returns CDR1 GTSNPN and CDR2 SVGIG (reference sequence). The CDR3 totals 12 residues. The V gene lost 3 bases and the J gene lost 0 bases, with 4 bases spanning the gap.

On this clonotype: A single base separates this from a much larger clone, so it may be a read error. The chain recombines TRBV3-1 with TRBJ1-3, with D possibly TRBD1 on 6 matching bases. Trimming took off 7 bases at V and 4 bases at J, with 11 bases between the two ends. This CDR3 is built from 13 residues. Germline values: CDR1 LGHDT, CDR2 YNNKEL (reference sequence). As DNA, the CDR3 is TGTGCCAGCACCCCGGGGGCGGGAAACACCATATATTTT. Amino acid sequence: CASTPGAGNTIYF.

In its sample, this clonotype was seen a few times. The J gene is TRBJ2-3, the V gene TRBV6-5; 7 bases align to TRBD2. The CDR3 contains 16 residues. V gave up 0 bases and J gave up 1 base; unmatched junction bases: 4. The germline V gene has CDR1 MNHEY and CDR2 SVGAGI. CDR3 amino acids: CASSYSRTSGTDTQYF. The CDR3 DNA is TGTGCCAGCAGTTACTCGCGAACTAGCGGCACAGATACGCAGTATTTT.

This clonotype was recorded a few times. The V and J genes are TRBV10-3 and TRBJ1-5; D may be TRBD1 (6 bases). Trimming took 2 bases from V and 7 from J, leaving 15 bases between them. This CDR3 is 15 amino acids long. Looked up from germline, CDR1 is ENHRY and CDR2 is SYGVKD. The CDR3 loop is CAISEGPGENQPQHF. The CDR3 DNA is TGTGCCATCAGTGAGGGTCCAGGGGAAAACCAGCCCCAGCATTTT.

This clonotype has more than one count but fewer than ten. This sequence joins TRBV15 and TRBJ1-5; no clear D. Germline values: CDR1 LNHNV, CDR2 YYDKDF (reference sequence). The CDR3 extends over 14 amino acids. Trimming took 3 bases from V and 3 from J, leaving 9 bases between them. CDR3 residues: CATSRKGPNQPQHF. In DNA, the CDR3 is TGTGCCACCAGCAGGAAAGGGCCCAATCAGCCCCAGCATTTT.